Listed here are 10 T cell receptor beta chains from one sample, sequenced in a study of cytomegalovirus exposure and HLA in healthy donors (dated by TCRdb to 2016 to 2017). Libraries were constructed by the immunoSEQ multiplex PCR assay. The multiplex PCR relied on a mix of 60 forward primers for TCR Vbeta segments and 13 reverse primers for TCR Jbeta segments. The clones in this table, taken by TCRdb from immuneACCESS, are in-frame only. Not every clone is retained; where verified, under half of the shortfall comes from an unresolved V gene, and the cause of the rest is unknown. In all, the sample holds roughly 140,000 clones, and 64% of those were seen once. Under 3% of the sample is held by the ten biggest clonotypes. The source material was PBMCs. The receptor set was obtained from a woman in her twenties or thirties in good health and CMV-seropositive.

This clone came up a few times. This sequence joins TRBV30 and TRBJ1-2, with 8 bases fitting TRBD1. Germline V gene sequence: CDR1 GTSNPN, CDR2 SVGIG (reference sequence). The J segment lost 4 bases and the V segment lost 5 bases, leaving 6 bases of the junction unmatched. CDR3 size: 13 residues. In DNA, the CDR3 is TGTGCCTGGGGACAGGGAGTACTCTATGGCTACACCTTC. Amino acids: CAWGQGVLYGYTF.

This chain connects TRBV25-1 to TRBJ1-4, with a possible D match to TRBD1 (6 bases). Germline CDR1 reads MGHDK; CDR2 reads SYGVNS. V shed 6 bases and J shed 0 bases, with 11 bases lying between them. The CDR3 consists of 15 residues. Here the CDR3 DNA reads TGTGCCAGCAGCGGCCGACAGGCAACTAATGAAAAACTGTTTTTT. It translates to CASSGRQATNEKLFF.

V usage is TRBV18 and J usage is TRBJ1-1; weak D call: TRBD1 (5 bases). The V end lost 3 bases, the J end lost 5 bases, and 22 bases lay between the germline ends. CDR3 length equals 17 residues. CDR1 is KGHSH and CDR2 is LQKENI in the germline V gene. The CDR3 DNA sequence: TGTGCCAGCTCACCGAGGGTTGGGACTGGGGGGGGGACTGAAGCTTTCTTT. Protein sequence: CASSPRVGTGGGTEAFF.

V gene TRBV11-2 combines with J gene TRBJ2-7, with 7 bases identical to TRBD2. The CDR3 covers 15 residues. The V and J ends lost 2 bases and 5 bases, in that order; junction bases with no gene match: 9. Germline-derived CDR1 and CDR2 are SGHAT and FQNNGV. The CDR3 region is CASSLPRRENDEQYF. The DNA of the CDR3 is TGTGCCAGCAGCTTACCCCGGCGGGAGAACGACGAGCAGTACTTC.

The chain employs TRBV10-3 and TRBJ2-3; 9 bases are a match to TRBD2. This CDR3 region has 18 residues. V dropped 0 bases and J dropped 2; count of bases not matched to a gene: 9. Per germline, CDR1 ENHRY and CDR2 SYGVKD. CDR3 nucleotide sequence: TGTGCCATCAGTGAGTCGCTCGGACTAGCGAGAAACACAGATACGCAGTATTTT. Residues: CAISESLGLARNTDTQYF.

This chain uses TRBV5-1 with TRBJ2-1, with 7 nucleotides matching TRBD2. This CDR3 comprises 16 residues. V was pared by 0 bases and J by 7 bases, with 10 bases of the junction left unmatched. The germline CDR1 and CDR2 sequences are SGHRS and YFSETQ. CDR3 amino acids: CASSLGRLLAENEQFF. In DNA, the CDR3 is TGCGCCAGCAGCTTGGGTAGGTTGCTAGCGGAAAATGAGCAGTTCTTC.

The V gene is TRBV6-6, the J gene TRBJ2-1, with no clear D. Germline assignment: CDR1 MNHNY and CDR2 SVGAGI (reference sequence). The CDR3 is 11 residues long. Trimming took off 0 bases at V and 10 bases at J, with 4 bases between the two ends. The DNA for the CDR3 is TGTGCCAGCAGTTACTCGGAGGAGCAGTTCTTC. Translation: CASSYSEEQFF.

The CDR3 nucleotides are TGTGCCAGCACTCCTTCAGGGGAGGGAGCTAACTATGGCTACACCTTC. This sequence encodes CASTPSGEGANYGYTF. The rearrangement joins TRBV28 to TRBJ1-2, with TRBD1 as a possible D gene (6 bases). Germline-derived CDR1 and CDR2 are MDHEN and SYDVKM. The length of the CDR3 is 16 residues. Trimming cost V 7 bases and J 0 bases, with 18 bases left between them.

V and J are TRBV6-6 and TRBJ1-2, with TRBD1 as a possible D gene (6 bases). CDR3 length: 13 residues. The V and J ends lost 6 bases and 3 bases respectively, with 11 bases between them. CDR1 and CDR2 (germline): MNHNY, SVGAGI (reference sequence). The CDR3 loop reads CASRAGGHYGYTF. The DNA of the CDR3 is TGTGCCAGCAGGGCCGGGGGGCACTATGGCTACACCTTC.

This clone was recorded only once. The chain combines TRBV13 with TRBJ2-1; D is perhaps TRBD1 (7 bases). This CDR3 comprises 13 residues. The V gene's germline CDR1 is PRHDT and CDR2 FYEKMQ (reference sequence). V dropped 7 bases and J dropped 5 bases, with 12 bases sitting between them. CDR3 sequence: CASTAGGNNEQFF. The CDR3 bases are TGTGCCAGCACTGCAGGGGGGAACAATGAGCAGTTCTTC. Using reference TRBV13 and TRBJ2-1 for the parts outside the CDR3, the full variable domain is AAGVIQSPRHLIKEKRETATLKCYPIPRHDTVYWYQQGPGQDPQFLISFYEKMQSDKGSIPDRFSAQQFSDYHSELNMSSLELGDSALYFCASTAGGNNEQFFGPGTRLTVL.